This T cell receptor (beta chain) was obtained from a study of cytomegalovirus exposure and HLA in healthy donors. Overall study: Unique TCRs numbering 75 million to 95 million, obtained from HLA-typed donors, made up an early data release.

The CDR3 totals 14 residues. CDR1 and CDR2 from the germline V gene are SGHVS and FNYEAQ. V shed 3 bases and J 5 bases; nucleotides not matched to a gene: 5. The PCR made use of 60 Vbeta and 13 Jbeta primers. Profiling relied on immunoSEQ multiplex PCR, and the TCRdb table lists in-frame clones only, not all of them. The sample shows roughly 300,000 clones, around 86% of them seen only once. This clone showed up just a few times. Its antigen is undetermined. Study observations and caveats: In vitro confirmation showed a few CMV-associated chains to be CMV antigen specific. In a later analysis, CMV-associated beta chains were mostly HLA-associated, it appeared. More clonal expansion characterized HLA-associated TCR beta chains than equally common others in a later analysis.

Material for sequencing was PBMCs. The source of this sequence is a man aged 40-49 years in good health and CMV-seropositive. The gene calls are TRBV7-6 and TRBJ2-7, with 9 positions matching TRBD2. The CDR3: CASSLLAGGDEQYF. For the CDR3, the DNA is TGTGCCAGCAGCTTGCTTGCGGGAGGGGACGAGCAGTACTTC.